What follows are 8 T cell receptor beta chains derived from one specimen sequenced in a study of blood T cell repertoires in COVID-19. The repertoire was sequenced with immunoSEQ multiplex PCR; TCRdb's copy has only in-frame clones and lacks some. The table records approximately 500,000 clones, 85% to 90% of them present only once. Sequencing was performed on peripheral blood. Every receptor here comes from a woman aged 45-65 years with COVID-19, enrolled during active disease.

The chain uses TRBV5-1 and TRBJ2-5; 8 bases align to TRBD2. CDR1 and CDR2 (germline): SGHRS, YFSETQ. CDR3 length equals 17 residues. The ends lost 3 bases at V and 2 bases at J; junction bases unmatched: 12. DNA of the CDR3: TGCGCCAGCAGCTACTCCTCAGCGGGGGTGGTTCAAGAGACCCAGTACTTC. It yields the protein CASSYSSAGVVQETQYF.

DNA for the CDR3: TGTGCCAGCAGTGAATGGGCCAATGAGGGAAAACTGTTTTTT. Translation: CASSEWANEGKLFF. The chain combines TRBV25-1 with TRBJ1-4, with D hard to call. With 1 base removed from V and 10 bases from J, the gap between germline ends came to 13 bases. Germline CDR1 is MGHDK and CDR2 is SYGVNS. The CDR3 has 14 amino acids.

This clone was found once. This chain uses TRBV18 with TRBJ1-5, with 7 bases identical to TRBD1. Per the germline V gene, CDR1 is KGHSH and CDR2 is LQKENI. The junction had 1 base not matched to a gene; V was cut back by 2 bases and J by 6 bases. The CDR3 runs to 13 residues. The CDR3 region is CASSPAGGQPQHF. The CDR3 DNA reads TGTGCCAGCTCACCAGCAGGGGGTCAGCCCCAGCATTTT.

The rearrangement links TRBV3-1 (or the pseudogene TRBV3-2) to TRBJ1-1, with 9 bases aligning to TRBD1. The length of the CDR3 is 16 residues. Trimming at V came to 0 bases and at J to 6 bases, leaving 8 bases not matched to a gene. Looked up from germline, CDR1 is LGHDT and CDR2 is YNNKEL (reference sequence). The CDR3 region has the DNA TGTGCCAGCAGCCAAGAAGGGGGACAGGGAGACGCTGAAGCTTTCTTT. This translates into CASSQEGGQGDAEAFF.

The chain uses TRBV6-5 and TRBJ2-7, with 9 bases fitting TRBD1. CDR3 length: 15 residues. V shed 2 bases and J 9 bases; nucleotides not matched to a gene: 11. Germline assignment: CDR1 MNHEY and CDR2 SVGAGI. Here the CDR3 DNA reads TGTGCCAGCAGTTACCCGGGGACAGGGAGGCAGGGGCAGTACTTC. Protein product: CASSYPGTGRQGQYF.

This clone was detected once. V and J are TRBV6-5 and TRBJ1-5; D not resolved. Trimming left V 6 bases short and J 5 bases short, with 17 bases between. The CDR3 spans 15 residues. Germline CDR1 is MNHEY and CDR2 is SVGAGI. DNA of the CDR3: TGTGCCAGCAGAAAAGACGGCGGGGTCCATCAGCCCCAGCATTTT. This sequence encodes CASRKDGGVHQPQHF.

The chain recombines TRBV3-1 (or the pseudogene TRBV3-2) with TRBJ1-6; D is uncertain. CDR1 is LGHDT and CDR2 is YNNKEL in the germline V gene (reference sequence). Trimming took off 0 bases at V and 8 bases at J, with 5 bases between the two ends. The CDR3 has 13 residues. CDR3 sequence reads: CASSQDLHSPLHF. The CDR3 region has the DNA TGTGCCAGCAGCCAAGATCTCCATTCACCCCTCCACTTT.

This clone was seen only a few times. The CDR3 bases are TGTGCCAGTACTGGTCGGGGTAATAATTCACCCCTCCACTTT. This sequence encodes CASTGRGNNSPLHF. The V gene is TRBV19, the J gene TRBJ1-6; no definite D call. Trimming stripped 7 bases from V and 5 bases from J, with 12 bases between. Germline lookup yields CDR1 LNHDA and CDR2 SQIVND (reference sequence). The CDR3 extends over 14 amino acids. The variable domain in full, completed from reference TRBV19 and TRBJ1-6, reads DGGITQSPKYLFRKEGQNVTLSCEQNLNHDAMYWYRQDPGQGLRLIYYSQIVNDFQKGDIAEGYSVSREKKESFPLTVTSAQKNPTAFYLCASTGRGNNSPLHFGNGTRLTVT.